The 26 T cell receptor beta chains below were found in one sample sequenced in a study of long-term antiretroviral therapy in people with HIV. Running of the v3.0 immunoSEQ assay took place at survey level. Clones were read by immunoSEQ multiplex PCR, and TCRdb kept only the in-frame ones, dropping some. The sample holds 30,000 to 40,000 clones, 70% to 90% seen once. Material: unsorted PBMCs, obtained 1.1 years after starting antiretroviral therapy. The receptors come from a man between 18 and 29 years old with HIV.

This chain links TRBV7-9 with TRBJ2-3; D might be TRBD2 (5 bases). CDR1 SEHNR and CDR2 FQNEAQ come from the germline V gene (reference sequence). V lost 7 bases and J 5 bases, leaving 19 bases between the germline ends. CDR3 length: 15 amino acids. This CDR3 reads CASTLDTGEKDTQYF. The CDR3 coding sequence is TGTGCCAGCACCCTGGATACCGGGGAAAAAGATACGCAGTATTTT.

V gene TRBV7-9 combines with J gene TRBJ2-1; 7 nucleotides agree with TRBD1. CDR3 size: 15 residues. Germline V gene sequence: CDR1 SEHNR, CDR2 FQNEAQ (reference sequence). V was clipped by 5 bases and J by 5 bases; unmatched bases: 9. The DNA of the CDR3 is TGTGCCAGCAGCCCGTTGACAGGGAGAGACAATGAGCAGTTCTTC. It is translated as CASSPLTGRDNEQFF.

CDR3 region: CASGRLAGVENEQFF. As DNA, the CDR3 is TGCGCCAGCGGTCGACTAGCGGGAGTTGAAAATGAGCAGTTCTTC. J is TRBJ2-1 and V is TRBV5-1; 12 positions agree with TRBD2. CDR1 SGHRS and CDR2 YFSETQ come from the germline V gene. Germline trimming cut 7 bases from V and 7 bases from J; bases unmatched to any gene: 9. CDR3 size: 15 residues.

The chain recombines TRBV5-1 with TRBJ2-3; the match to TRBD2 covers 10 bases. The ends lost 4 bases at V and 4 bases at J; junction bases unmatched: 6. The CDR3 totals 15 residues. CDR1 and CDR2 (germline): SGHRS, YFSETQ. The CDR3 DNA reads as TGCGCCAGCAGCGGCGAGCGGGGGGGCCCAGATACGCAGTATTTT. Protein sequence: CASSGERGGPDTQYF.

The CDR3 loop reads CASSFAQETQYF. CDR3 DNA: TGTGCCAGCAGCTTCGCACAAGAGACCCAGTACTTC. The rearrangement joins TRBV11-2 to TRBJ2-5; D remains ambiguous. With 3 bases removed from V and 2 bases from J, the gap between germline ends came to 4 bases. This CDR3 contains 12 residues. Looked up from germline, CDR1 is SGHAT and CDR2 is FQNNGV.

This clone was observed a few times. This sequence joins TRBV27 and TRBJ1-1; 8 bases are a match to TRBD1. The length of the CDR3 is 15 residues. The V gene's germline CDR1 is MNHEY and CDR2 SMNVEV (reference sequence). V was pared by 3 bases and J by 6 bases, with 9 bases of the junction left unmatched. The CDR3 region is CASSFQRTGSPEAFF. The CDR3, as DNA: TGTGCCAGCAGTTTCCAACGGACAGGGAGCCCTGAAGCTTTCTTT.

V gene TRBV19 combines with J gene TRBJ2-2; D may be TRBD2 (6 bases). Germline CDR1 LNHDA, CDR2 SQIVND (reference sequence). With 0 bases removed from V and 1 base from J, the gap between germline ends came to 6 bases. The CDR3 contains 15 residues. The CDR3 DNA sequence: TGTGCCAGTAGTATAGACGGGAGGAACACCGGGGAGCTGTTTTTT. Its translation is CASSIDGRNTGELFF. Full variable domain (missing parts from reference TRBV19 and TRBJ2-2): DGGITQSPKYLFRKEGQNVTLSCEQNLNHDAMYWYRQDPGQGLRLIYYSQIVNDFQKGDIAEGYSVSREKKESFPLTVTSAQKNPTAFYLCASSIDGRNTGELFFGEGSRLTVL.

Concerning this clone itself: Other DNA sequences in this sample translate to the same CDR3. The gene calls are TRBV27 and TRBJ2-7; 9 bases agree with TRBD2. CDR3 size: 14 residues. Per germline, CDR1 MNHEY and CDR2 SMNVEV (reference sequence). V dropped 3 bases and J dropped 4; count of bases not matched to a gene: 4. CDR3 protein: CASSFGGGAYEQYF. Here the CDR3 DNA reads TGTGCCAGCAGTTTTGGCGGGGGGGCTTACGAGCAGTACTTC.

This chain uses TRBV29-1 with TRBJ2-1, with D tentatively TRBD2 (6 bases). The CDR3 sequence is 16 residues long. V was cut by 0 bases and J by 6 bases, with 18 bases left in between. Germline CDR1 reads SQVTM; CDR2 reads ANQGSEA. This CDR3 is CSVEDLRAGGTNEQFF. CDR3 nucleotide sequence: TGCAGCGTTGAAGATCTCCGGGCAGGCGGGACCAATGAGCAGTTCTTC.

Concerning this clone itself: The junction and the germline gene differ at one end; a read error may be behind it. This specimen includes other DNA sequences encoding the same CDR3. The chain combines TRBV13 with TRBJ2-7, with 7 bases aligning to TRBD2. The CDR3 has 14 amino acids. Germline V gene data show CDR1 as PRHDT and CDR2 as FYEKMQ (reference sequence). DNA of the CDR3: TGTGCCAGCAGCCTAGGGACTACTCCCGGCGAGCAGTACTTC. This encodes CASSLGTTPGEQYF.

This sequence joins TRBV5-4 and TRBJ2-1; D is possibly TRBD1 (6 bases). Trimming stripped 3 bases from V and 2 bases from J, with 15 bases between. Germline V gene lookup returns CDR1 SGHNT and CDR2 YYREEE (reference sequence). The CDR3 runs 16 residues. The DNA of the CDR3 is TGTGCCAGCAGCTCCCCGGGTAAGGGGGCCTACAATGAGCAGTTCTTC. Protein product: CASSSPGKGAYNEQFF.

This chain joins TRBV10-3 and TRBJ1-2; 7 bases are shared with TRBD1. The length of the CDR3 is 13 residues. V shed 0 bases and J 6 bases; nucleotides not matched to a gene: 1. The V gene's germline CDR1 is ENHRY and CDR2 SYGVKD. The CDR3 region is CAISESDRHGYTF. The CDR3 coding sequence is TGTGCCATCAGTGAGTCGGACAGGCATGGCTACACCTTC.

This clone has only a few counts. The chain combines TRBV15 with TRBJ2-1; D gene uncertain. The length of the CDR3 is 13 residues. Germline loops: CDR1 LNHNV, CDR2 YYDKDF (reference sequence). Deletions cut 0 bases from V and 10 bases from J, with 10 bases between. The CDR3 reads CATSRDLAREQFF. In DNA, the CDR3 is TGTGCCACCAGCAGAGATCTGGCTCGCGAGCAGTTCTTC.

CDR3 sequence (DNA): TGTGCCAGCGTCTCGGGGGCGTACAATGAGCAGTTCTTC. This gives the protein CASVSGAYNEQFF. The chain recombines TRBV6-6 with TRBJ2-1; D assignment may be TRBD1 or TRBD2 (6 bases each). The CDR3 consists of 13 residues. V lost 8 bases and J lost 4, with 12 bases in between. Germline V CDR1 and CDR2: MNHNY, SVGAGI (reference sequence).

The chain carries TRBV7-8 and TRBJ2-7; perhaps TRBD1 as D (6 bases). There are 15 residues in the CDR3. Trimming left V 1 base short and J 6 bases short, with 16 bases between. Germline loops: CDR1 SGHVS, CDR2 FQNEAQ. Written as DNA, the CDR3 is TGTGCCAGCAGCTTAGAGCCAGGGGCCAGCAGCGAGCAGTACTTC. This encodes CASSLEPGASSEQYF.

The rearrangement uses TRBV7-9 and TRBJ2-3, with 10 nucleotides matching TRBD1. With 1 base clipped from V and 5 bases from J, the junction kept 6 bases outside the gene matches. CDR1 SEHNR and CDR2 FQNEAQ come from the germline V gene (reference sequence). CDR3 length: 16 amino acids. For the CDR3, the DNA is TGTGCCAGCAGCTTAGGGGACAGGGGTAAAGGAGATACGCAGTATTTT. It yields the protein CASSLGDRGKGDTQYF.

The chain carries TRBV6-1 and TRBJ2-3; 10 bases match TRBD1. The CDR3 is made up of 15 amino acids. Trimming removed 5 bases from V and 2 bases from J; junction bases left unmatched: 4. Germline V CDR1 and CDR2: MNHNS, SASEGT. CDR3 sequence: CASSSGTGATDTQYF. CDR3 DNA: TGTGCCAGCAGTTCCGGGACAGGGGCCACAGATACGCAGTATTTT.

V is TRBV5-1 and J is TRBJ2-3; D unclear. CDR1 and CDR2 (germline): SGHRS, YFSETQ. V was trimmed by 4 bases and J by 1 base, leaving 13 bases between them. The CDR3 length is 15 residues. CDR3 protein: CASSGVPRGTDTQYF. The DNA for the CDR3 is TGCGCCAGCAGCGGGGTTCCTAGGGGCACAGATACGCAGTATTTT.

The chain has TRBV4-1 and TRBJ1-1; D is unresolved. With 1 base removed from V and 10 bases from J, the gap between germline ends came to 19 bases. The CDR3 covers 15 residues. Germline V gives CDR1 MGHRA, CDR2 YSYEKL. CDR3 residues: CASSQVLVAGRGAFF. The DNA of the CDR3 is TGCGCCAGCAGCCAAGTCCTAGTCGCCGGTAGAGGAGCTTTCTTT.

The genes are TRBV14 and TRBJ1-1; 7 nucleotides agree with TRBD1. Looked up from germline, CDR1 is SGHDN and CDR2 is FVKESK. After removal of 1 base from V and 11 bases from J, the junction contained 7 bases not matched to a gene. The CDR3 totals 13 residues. Here the CDR3 reads CASSQGAGGTAFF. The CDR3 DNA reads TGTGCCAGCAGCCAAGGAGCAGGGGGTACTGCTTTCTTT.

This clone was observed a single time. The V and J genes are TRBV13 and TRBJ2-7, with 8 bases that match TRBD2. The CDR3 consists of 15 residues. Germline V gene data show CDR1 as PRHDT and CDR2 as FYEKMQ (reference sequence). The ends lost 5 bases at V and 2 bases at J; junction bases unmatched: 8. The CDR3 here is CASSPGSGGTYEQYF. CDR3 bases: TGTGCCAGCAGCCCCGGAAGCGGGGGAACCTACGAGCAGTACTTC.

The CDR3 reads CASSQGTGVNTEAFF. The CDR3 DNA reads as TGTGCCAGCAGCCAAGGGACAGGGGTTAACACTGAAGCTTTCTTT. V and J are TRBV13 and TRBJ1-1, with 10 bases matching TRBD1. CDR1 PRHDT and CDR2 FYEKMQ come from the germline V gene (reference sequence). CDR3 length: 15 amino acids. The V gene end was trimmed by 5 bases and the J gene end by 2 bases; junction bases not matched to a gene: 5.

The chain links TRBV7-2 to TRBJ2-3, with TRBD2 matching 9 bases. The junction had 9 bases not matched to a gene; V was cut back by 5 bases and J by 0 bases. Germline CDR1 and CDR2: SGHTA and FQGNSA. The CDR3 extends over 17 amino acids. The CDR3 reads CASSRISSGTSTDTQYF. The CDR3, as DNA: TGTGCCAGCAGCCGAATTTCTAGCGGGACGAGCACAGATACGCAGTATTTT.

This rearrangement joins TRBV20-1 to TRBJ2-5; D is ambiguous. The CDR3 length is 11 residues. Germline values: CDR1 DFQATT, CDR2 SNEGSKA (reference sequence). With 6 bases removed from V and 0 bases from J, the gap between germline ends came to 5 bases. The chain's CDR3 is CSAWDQETQYF. Here the CDR3 DNA reads TGCAGTGCCTGGGACCAAGAGACCCAGTACTTC.

The CDR3 region is CASSLDGSRADTQYF. The CDR3 coding sequence is TGTGCCAGCAGCTTAGATGGGTCACGGGCAGATACGCAGTATTTT. The rearrangement uses TRBV7-9 and TRBJ2-3; D gene ambiguous. Germline lookup yields CDR1 SEHNR and CDR2 FQNEAQ (reference sequence). CDR3 length equals 15 residues. V was trimmed by 1 base and J by 4 bases, leaving 12 bases between them.

This chain joins TRBV30 and TRBJ2-7; 8 nucleotides match TRBD2. The V segment lost 3 bases and the J segment 5 bases; nucleotides outside the gene matches: 3. The CDR3 runs to 12 residues. CDR1 GTSNPN and CDR2 SVGIG come from the germline V gene (reference sequence). CDR3 coding DNA: TGTGCCTGGAGCGCCGGGGGGGACGAGCAGTACTTC. This encodes CAWSAGGDEQYF.